The rows below give T cell receptor beta chains drawn from one sample of a study of T cell responses to AZD1222 COVID-19 vaccine. Libraries were prepared by immunoSEQ multiplex PCR; TCRdb keeps only in-frame clonotypes and omits some of them. The sample lists around 160,000 clones, about nine tenths occurring once. The source was peripheral blood, collected on day 0 of AZD1222 vaccination. The receptors come from an adult in good health. Each CDR3 is given with its conserved first and last residue. The D gene is left open where the match is weak. Clone size is not always given. Where it is, it says once, few, many or a class for expanded clones.

J gene	V gene	D gene	clone size	CDR3 length	CDR3 protein	CDR3 DNA
TRBJ1-1	TRBV29-1	TRBD1	-	15	CSVSDRAFRNTEAFF	TGCAGCGTTTCGGACAGGGCTTTTCGGAACACTGAAGCTTTCTTT
TRBJ1-6	TRBV7-2	-	-	14	CASSFRWNNSPLHF	TGTGCCAGCAGCTTCCGATGGAATAATTCACCCCTCCACTTT
TRBJ1-6	TRBV27	-	-	15	CASSFGGVGNSPLHF	TGTGCCAGCAGTTTTGGGGGTGTGGGGAATTCACCCCTCCACTTT
TRBJ2-1	TRBV27	TRBD2	-	15	CARRAGGTRGDEQFF	TGTGCCAGACGAGCGGGAGGTACAAGAGGTGATGAGCAGTTCTTC
TRBJ2-7	TRBV20-1	-	-	11	CSAVYRYEQYF	TGCAGTGCCGTTTACCGATACGAGCAGTACTTC
TRBJ1-3	TRBV5-1	-	-	15	CASSLAGPGINTIYF	TGCGCCAGCAGCTTGGCCGGCCCGGGGATCAACACCATATATTTT
TRBJ1-1	TRBV6-4	-	once	14	CASSEQPWNTEAFF	TGTGCCAGCAGTGAACAGCCCTGGAACACTGAAGCTTTCTTT
TRBJ2-5	TRBV11-2	-	-	14	CASSLGQLQETQYF	TGTGCCAGCAGCTTAGGACAGCTCCAAGAGACCCAGTACTTC
TRBJ1-1	TRBV9	TRBD1	-	15	CASSGQGFLDTEAFF	TGTGCCAGCAGCGGACAGGGTTTTTTGGACACTGAAGCTTTCTTT
TRBJ1-6	TRBV19	-	-	16	CASSIAGVWRNSPLHF	TGTGCCAGTAGTATAGCAGGCGTTTGGCGGAATTCACCCCTCCACTTT
TRBJ2-1	TRBV9	TRBD2	once	14	CASSVGGRAYEQFF	TGTGCCAGCAGCGTGGGCGGGAGGGCCTATGAGCAGTTCTTC
TRBJ2-7	TRBV28	TRBD1	once	15	CASSSRGTGWDEQYF	TGTGCCAGCAGTTCCCGGGGGACAGGGTGGGACGAGCAGTACTTC
TRBJ2-1	TRBV11-2	TRBD2	-	16	CASSLASSGRLAEQFF	TGTGCCAGCAGCTTAGCCTCTAGCGGGAGGTTGGCTGAGCAGTTCTTC
TRBJ1-4	TRBV7-9	-	few	15	CASSLAGPGDEKLFF	TGTGCCAGCAGCTTAGCGGGTCCGGGAGATGAAAAACTGTTTTTT
TRBJ1-1	TRBV7-9	-	-	13	CASSWDGSTEAFF	TGTGCCAGCAGTTGGGACGGGAGCACTGAAGCTTTCTTT
TRBJ1-2	TRBV12-3/TRBV12-4	-	once	12	CASSPRDHGYTF	TGTGCCAGCAGCCCACGGGACCATGGCTACACCTTC
TRBJ1-2	TRBV28	TRBD1	-	15	CASSLKPTGTGGYTF	TGTGCCAGCAGTTTAAAGCCTACAGGGACAGGTGGCTACACCTTC
TRBJ1-1	TRBV4-1	-	-	14	CASSQALQPTEAFF	TGCGCCAGCAGCCAAGCCCTACAGCCGACTGAAGCTTTCTTT
TRBJ2-1	TRBV20-1	TRBD2	-	15	CSASFLAGGPYEQFF	TGCAGTGCTAGTTTCCTAGCGGGAGGGCCATATGAGCAGTTCTTC
TRBJ1-5	TRBV24-1	-	-	14	CATSRPGDNQPQHF	TGTGCCACCAGTCGGCCGGGGGACAATCAGCCCCAGCATTTT
TRBJ2-1	TRBV19	TRBD1	-	16	CASSILRRGPRNEQFF	TGTGCCAGTAGTATCCTTAGAAGGGGGCCGCGAAATGAGCAGTTCTTC
TRBJ2-5	TRBV19	-	-	13	CASSIRGRETQYF	TGTGCCAGTAGTATCCGAGGGCGAGAGACCCAGTACTTC